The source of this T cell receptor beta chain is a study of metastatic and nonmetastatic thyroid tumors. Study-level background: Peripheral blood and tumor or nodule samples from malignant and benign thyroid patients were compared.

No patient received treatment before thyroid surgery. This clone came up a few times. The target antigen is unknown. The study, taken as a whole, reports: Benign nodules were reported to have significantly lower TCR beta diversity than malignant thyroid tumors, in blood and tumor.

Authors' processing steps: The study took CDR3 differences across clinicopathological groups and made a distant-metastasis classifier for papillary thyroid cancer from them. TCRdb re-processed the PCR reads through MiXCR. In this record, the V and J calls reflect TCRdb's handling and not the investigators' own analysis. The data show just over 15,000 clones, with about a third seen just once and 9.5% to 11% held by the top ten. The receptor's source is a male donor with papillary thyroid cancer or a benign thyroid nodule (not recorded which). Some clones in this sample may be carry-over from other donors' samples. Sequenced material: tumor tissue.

CDR3 in amino acids: CASRRGQGRNTEAFF. The CDR3 DNA reads as TGTGCCAGCAGGAGGGGACAGGGGCGGAACACTGAAGCTTTCTTT. The chain is built from TRBV6-1 and TRBJ1-1; 10 bases agree with TRBD1. Trimming cost V 6 bases and J 1 base; bases outside gene matches: 5. Germline V gives CDR1 MNHNS, CDR2 SASEGT. CDR3 length: 15 amino acids.